Below are 18 T cell receptor beta chains sequenced from a single sample in a study of T-cell memory formation after mild COVID-19. TCRdb fed the 5' RACE reads into MiXCR, producing one record per CDR3 protein. Of 190,000 or so distinct CDR3 sequences detected, about 20% appear once; the ten largest clones hold under 30%. The sample consisted of PBMCs or a T cell subset sorted from them (not recorded which). All receptors derive from an adult woman who had mild COVID-19 (a few samples of this study predate the infection). Cell type and time point are not known.

This clonotype was counted between two and nine times. The chain uses TRBV6-5 and TRBJ2-7; D is ambiguous. This CDR3 contains 13 residues. V lost 0 bases and J 2 bases, leaving 5 bases between the germline ends. The germline gives CDR1 MNHEY, CDR2 SVGAGI. The chain's CDR3 is CASSYSRAYEQYF. Written as DNA, the CDR3 is TGTGCCAGCAGTTACTCGCGAGCCTACGAGCAGTACTTC.

The table lists this clonotype with a few counts. The V gene is TRBV27, the J gene TRBJ2-3; TRBD2 agrees at 11 bases. Germline CDR1 MNHEY, CDR2 SMNVEV (reference sequence). Trimming removed 5 bases from V and 3 bases from J; junction bases left unmatched: 7. The CDR3 runs 16 residues. CDR3 coding DNA: TGTGCCAGCAGTACCTCGACTAGCGGGACTACAGATACGCAGTATTTT. Residues: CASSTSTSGTTDTQYF.

This rearrangement joins TRBV7-9 to TRBJ1-4; 7 bases align to TRBD1. Germline assignment: CDR1 SEHNR and CDR2 FQNEAQ (reference sequence). Trimming took 3 bases from V and 7 from J; bases not matched to a gene: 14. The CDR3 has 17 residues. The CDR3 coding sequence is TGTGCCAGCAGCTTCGCCTTGAGCGGGACAGTGACTGAAAAACTGTTTTTT. The encoded protein is CASSFALSGTVTEKLFF.

This clonotype was seen a few times. V gene TRBV24-1 combines with J gene TRBJ1-1; D call uncertain. The V gene lost 4 bases and the J gene lost 0 bases, with 5 bases spanning the gap. There are 13 residues in the CDR3. Germline-derived CDR1 and CDR2 are KGHDR and SFDVKD. In nucleotides, the CDR3 is TGTGCCACCAGTGAATCTCTGAACACTGAAGCTTTCTTT. It encodes CATSESLNTEAFF.

This clonotype was found many times. The chain joins TRBV29-1 to TRBJ2-7; a weak D match, TRBD2 (6 bases). Per germline, CDR1 SQVTM and CDR2 ANQGSEA. The V end was cut by 4 bases, the J end by 7 bases, with 17 bases between. The CDR3 is made up of 13 amino acids. The CDR3 here is CSVVDGSIMEQYF. For the CDR3, the DNA is TGCAGCGTTGTTGACGGGAGCATAATGGAGCAGTACTTC.

This clonotype has a count of ten or more. This chain uses TRBV30 with TRBJ1-1; D is uncertain. V dropped 2 bases and J dropped 0 bases, with 10 bases sitting between them. CDR1 is GTSNPN and CDR2 is SVGIG in the germline V gene (reference sequence). The CDR3 contains 14 residues. In nucleotides, the CDR3 is TGTGCCTGGAGTATCGACACCTTGAACACTGAAGCTTTCTTT. Protein sequence: CAWSIDTLNTEAFF.

Only a few counts were recorded for this clonotype. The chain is built from TRBV14 and TRBJ2-3; D perhaps matches TRBD2 (5 bases). CDR3 size: 14 residues. CDR1 is SGHDN, CDR2 FVKESK, per germline. Trimming left V 4 bases short and J 11 bases short, with 19 bases between. CDR3: CASSPPGMEIGQYF. The CDR3 region has the DNA TGTGCCAGCAGCCCTCCCGGGATGGAGATCGGGCAGTATTTT.

This sequence joins TRBV4-1 and TRBJ2-7, with 8 nucleotides matching TRBD2. CDR1 and CDR2 (germline): MGHRA, YSYEKL. The CDR3 consists of 15 residues. J lost 1 base, V lost 5 bases, and 7 bases had no gene match. CDR3 loop: CASSAGLEGSYEQYF. The CDR3 nucleotides read TGCGCCAGCAGCGCGGGACTAGAGGGTTCCTACGAGCAGTACTTC.

This clonotype occurred a few times. The rearrangement joins TRBV5-1 to TRBJ1-2; 10 bases fit TRBD1. There are 15 residues in the CDR3. The germline gives CDR1 SGHRS, CDR2 YFSETQ. After removal of 7 bases from V and 3 bases from J, the junction contained 9 bases not matched to a gene. This chain's CDR3 is CASGRGTGDDYGYTF. DNA for the CDR3: TGCGCCAGCGGGCGAGGGACAGGGGACGACTATGGCTACACCTTC.

The chain employs TRBV4-3 and TRBJ2-2; 8 bases match TRBD2. V dropped 1 base and J dropped 7; count of bases not matched to a gene: 2. Germline V gene data show CDR1 as LGHNA and CDR2 as YSLEER. This CDR3 contains 14 residues. The chain's CDR3 is CASSQVREDGELFF. The CDR3 region has the DNA TGCGCCAGCAGCCAAGTGCGGGAGGACGGGGAGCTGTTTTTT.

The chain recombines TRBV6-1 with TRBJ1-6, with D possibly being TRBD1 (5 bases). Trimming left V 0 bases short and J 10 bases short, with 16 bases between. CDR1 and CDR2 (germline): MNHNS, SASEGT. The CDR3 spans 16 residues. The CDR3 is CASSEAAGNSASPLHF. CDR3 in DNA: TGTGCCAGCAGTGAAGCGGCAGGGAACTCCGCCTCACCCCTCCACTTT.

This clonotype has just a few counts. V is TRBV10-3 and J is TRBJ1-1, with TRBD1 matching 7 bases. Germline V CDR1 and CDR2: ENHRY, SYGVKD. This CDR3 is built from 12 residues. J gave up 2 bases and V 9 bases, and 3 bases lay outside the gene matches. The CDR3 DNA reads as TGTGCCATTGGGACAGTTAACACTGAAGCTTTCTTT. Translation: CAIGTVNTEAFF.

The chain couples TRBV27 to TRBJ1-2; a possible D gene is TRBD1 (6 bases). The CDR3 totals 13 residues. Per the germline V gene, CDR1 is MNHEY and CDR2 is SMNVEV (reference sequence). V was clipped by 5 bases and J by 4 bases, with 11 bases between them. The CDR3 nucleotides read TGTGCCAGCAGTCCGGGACACCTCTATGGCTACACCTTC. This codes for CASSPGHLYGYTF.

DNA of the CDR3: TGTGCCAGCAGCTTAGACAAGTGGGCTAGCGGGAGTCTTTGGAGCACAGATACGCAGTATTTT. Its translation: CASSLDKWASGSLWSTDTQYF. The chain couples TRBV11-2 to TRBJ2-3; the match to TRBD2 covers 10 bases. CDR3 length: 21 residues. After removal of 0 bases from V and 0 bases from J, the junction contained 15 bases not matched to a gene. Germline V gene lookup returns CDR1 SGHAT and CDR2 FQNNGV.

The table lists this clonotype with a few counts. V is TRBV7-9 and J is TRBJ2-3; weak D call: TRBD2 (7 bases). The CDR3 length is 16 residues. Germline CDR1 is SEHNR and CDR2 is FQNEAQ (reference sequence). V was trimmed by 3 bases and J by 4 bases, leaving 17 bases between them. In DNA form, the CDR3 reads TGTGCCAGCAGCTTCCCCGGGGGCGGGAGCCCAGATACGCAGTATTTT. Residues: CASSFPGGGSPDTQYF.

This clonotype was counted between two and nine times. J is TRBJ2-1 and V is TRBV5-6; D is ambiguous. V lost 6 bases to trimming and J lost 8 bases, with 12 bases between them. This CDR3 spans 12 amino acids. Germline CDR1 and CDR2: SGHDT and YYEEEE. The CDR3 DNA sequence: TGTGCCAGCATGGCGACAAGCGATGAGCAGTTCTTC. As protein: CASMATSDEQFF.

V is TRBV6-2 or TRBV6-3 and J is TRBJ2-1; 9 bases agree with TRBD2. The V segment lost 0 bases and the J segment 7 bases; nucleotides outside the gene matches: 4. Germline V CDR1 and CDR2: MNHEY, SVGEGT. CDR3 length: 15 amino acids. CDR3 sequence (DNA): TGTGCCAGCAGTTACTCGAGAGCGGGAGGTAATGAGCAGTTCTTC. Its translation: CASSYSRAGGNEQFF.

This rearrangement joins TRBV4-3 to TRBJ2-2; 7 positions match TRBD1. The germline gives CDR1 LGHNA, CDR2 YSLEER. The V gene end was trimmed by 3 bases and the J gene end by 7 bases; junction bases not matched to a gene: 5. There are 14 residues in the CDR3. CDR3 sequence reads: CASSHTGVGGELFF. The CDR3 DNA follows: TGCGCCAGCAGCCACACAGGGGTGGGCGGGGAGCTGTTTTTT.